This TCR beta chain was obtained from a study of CXCR3-negative and CXCR3-positive naive CD8 T cells (dated by TCRdb to about 2019). For the study in its entirety: In total, some 140 million TRB reads were obtained, or roughly 1.5 +/- 0.3 million reads per library. Diversity and physicochemical repertoire analyses covered about a dozen donors pooled from two independent experiments. TRBV-TRBJ cluster analysis included naive subsets from a handful of donors and memory cells from 3 donors.

The run used a NextSeq 550. The Human TCR Profiling Kit (MiLaboratory) was used to make UMI-labeled 5' RACE TRB cDNA libraries. The full amount of extracted RNA was used for cDNA synthesis, and the full amount of resulting cDNA was used for PCR amplification. The libraries were made side by side, with each library going through the same number of PCR cycles. Regarding the original processing steps: About 53,000 +/- 9,400 unique UMI-labeled TRB cDNA molecules per library were extracted with MIGEC and MiXCR, with at least two reads per UMI required. Each library averaged about 37,000 +/- 9,700 functional in-frame TRB CDR3 nucleotide clonotypes without stop codons. After downsampling to 5000 UMI-labeled TRB molecules per sample, diversity metrics such as normalized Shannon-Wiener and Chao1 were calculated in VDJtools. For the central five CDR3 residues, VDJtools calculated physicochemical properties weighted by clonotype size, namely interaction energy, strength, volume and Kidera factor 4. After reprocessing by TCRdb, each CDR3 protein sequence is one entry, and no DNA is given. The authors' filters were not applied to this entry. This sample's records show approximately 38,000 distinct CDR3 sequences. 6.5% to 8.5% of the sample is taken by the ten largest.

Including the terminal cysteine and phenylalanine, the CDR3 comprises 16 residues. No DNA has been recorded. As encoded in the germline V gene, CDR1 is MNHEY while CDR2 is SVGAGI. On the study overall, not on this receptor specifically: Within the same donor, TRBV-TRBJ usage looked similar between naive CXCR3-negative and CXCR3-positive cells, but memory cells had distinct patterns. Freshly isolated PBMCs were used for most assays because CXCR3 expression partially decreased after cryopreservation. Comparably high repertoire diversity was found in both naive subsets, whereas much lower repertoire diversity was found in memory CD8+ T cells. Because surface CD5, which is linked to self-reactivity in mice, was comparable between the naive subsets, TCR interaction strength was also inferred from TRB CDR3 physicochemical properties.

With regard to this clonotype: Its antigen has not been determined.

Each CD8+ T cell subset was flow-sorted in triplicate, with under 350,000 cells per subset placed directly into RLT lysis buffer. Using standard density gradient centrifugation, peripheral blood mononuclear cells were isolated from buffy coats. Total RNA was extracted from sorted cells with an RNeasy Mini Kit. The sequence derives from a human donor in good health. Some clones in this sample may be carry-over from other donors' samples. The rearrangement joined TRBV6-5 to TRBJ2-5; the D call of TRBD2 rests on TCRdb alone, since no DNA is present to check it. What was sequenced was memory CD8+ T cells from blood. The cell subset or site label here, explained by the study, means: conventional CD8+ memory T cells (TMEM), sorted as controls. The CDR3 amino acid sequence is: CASSYSIGSGGETQYF.